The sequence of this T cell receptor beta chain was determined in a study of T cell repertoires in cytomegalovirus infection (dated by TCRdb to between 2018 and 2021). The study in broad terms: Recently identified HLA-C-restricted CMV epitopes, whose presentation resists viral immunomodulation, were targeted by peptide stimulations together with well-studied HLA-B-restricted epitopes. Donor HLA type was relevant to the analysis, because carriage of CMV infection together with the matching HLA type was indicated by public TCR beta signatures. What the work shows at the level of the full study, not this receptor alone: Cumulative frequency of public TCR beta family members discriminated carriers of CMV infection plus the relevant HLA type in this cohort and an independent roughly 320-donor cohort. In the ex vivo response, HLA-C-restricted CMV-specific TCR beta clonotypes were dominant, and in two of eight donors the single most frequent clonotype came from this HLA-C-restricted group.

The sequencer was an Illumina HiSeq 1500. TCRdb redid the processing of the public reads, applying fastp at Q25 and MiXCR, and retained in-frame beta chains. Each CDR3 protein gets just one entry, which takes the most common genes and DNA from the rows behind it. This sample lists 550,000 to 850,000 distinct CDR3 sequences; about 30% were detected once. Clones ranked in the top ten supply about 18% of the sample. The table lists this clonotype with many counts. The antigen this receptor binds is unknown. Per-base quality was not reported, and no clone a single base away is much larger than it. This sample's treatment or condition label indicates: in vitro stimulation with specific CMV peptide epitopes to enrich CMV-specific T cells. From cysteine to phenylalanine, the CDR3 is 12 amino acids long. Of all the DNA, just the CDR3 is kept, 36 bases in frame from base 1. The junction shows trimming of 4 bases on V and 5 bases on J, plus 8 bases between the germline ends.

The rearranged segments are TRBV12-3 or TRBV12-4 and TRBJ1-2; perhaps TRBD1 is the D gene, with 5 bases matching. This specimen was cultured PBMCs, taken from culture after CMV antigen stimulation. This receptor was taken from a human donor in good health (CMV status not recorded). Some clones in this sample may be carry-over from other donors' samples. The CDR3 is CASSSTVYGYTF. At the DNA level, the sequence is TGTGCCAGCAGTTCGACAGTTTATGGCTACACCTTC.